This T cell receptor (beta chain) was identified during a study of blood T cell repertoires in COVID-19. As for the study in general: Collection of acute and convalescent COVID-19 samples took place in the United States, Italy and Spain.

This CDR3 region has 13 residues. Trimming cost V 1 base and J 5 bases, with 8 bases left between them. CDR1 LNHDA and CDR2 SQIVND come from the germline V gene (reference sequence). Source study methods: For nucleated cells, counts were estimated from reference gene primer amplification. Assay: immunoSEQ multiplex PCR; the TCRdb copy retains only in-frame clones and omits some. V, J and clone size are taken as reported in that table, and D and trimming were inferred from the DNA itself. The sample lists fewer than 200,000 clones, 70% to 90% occurring once. Cohorts were based on clinical histories the participants reported.

The receptor was derived from a woman aged 35 to 49 in a cohort exposed to, infected with or recovered from COVID-19 (not recorded which). Sequencing was performed on PBMCs or T cells enriched from blood (not recorded which). V usage is TRBV19 and J usage is TRBJ1-1; D not resolved. The CDR3 loop reads CASSIGRRTEAFF. As DNA, the CDR3 is TGTGCCAGTAGTATAGGGAGGCGGACTGAAGCTTTCTTT.